The next 29 T cell receptor beta chains were all read from a single sample in a study of blood T cell repertoires in COVID-19. Sequenced by immunoSEQ multiplex PCR; TCRdb stores in-frame clones only, minus some. Of around 120,000 clones listed, 90% are singletons. The sequencing sample was made of peripheral blood. These receptors were collected from a woman aged 60 to 75 with COVID-19, enrolled during active disease.

V is TRBV7-8 and J is TRBJ1-1; 9 bases map to TRBD1. V dropped 5 bases and J dropped 3; count of bases not matched to a gene: 1. The germline CDR1 and CDR2 sequences are SGHVS and FQNEAQ. This CDR3 spans 13 amino acids. CDR3 in amino acids: CASSGTGYTEAFF. CDR3 DNA sequence: TGTGCCAGCAGCGGGACAGGGTACACTGAAGCTTTCTTT. The full variable domain, in which reference TRBV7-8 and TRBJ1-1 provide the parts outside the CDR3, is GAGVSQSPRYKVAKRGQDVALRCDPISGHVSLFWYQQALGQGPEFLTYFQNEAQLDKSGLPSDRFFAERPEGSVSTLKIQRTQQEDSAVYLCASSGTGYTEAFFGQGTRLTVV.

The chain joins TRBV6-6 to TRBJ1-1; 12 bases line up with TRBD1. CDR1 and CDR2 from the germline V gene are MNHNY and SVGAGI (reference sequence). V shed 6 bases and J 3 bases; nucleotides not matched to a gene: 8. The CDR3 is made up of 16 amino acids. CDR3 region: CASSWGTGGRYTEAFF. For the CDR3, the DNA is TGTGCCAGCAGCTGGGGGACAGGGGGCAGGTACACTGAAGCTTTCTTT.

The CDR3, as DNA: TGTGCCAGCAGCTTAGTCGGGGGGACAGATACGCAGTATTTT. Protein: CASSLVGGTDTQYF. The V gene is TRBV7-9, the J gene TRBJ2-3, with 7 bases identical to TRBD2. The ends lost 1 base at V and 3 bases at J; junction bases unmatched: 1. Germline V gene data show CDR1 as SEHNR and CDR2 as FQNEAQ (reference sequence). This CDR3 region has 14 residues.

The V call is TRBV5-1, the J call TRBJ2-5; D remains ambiguous. The germline CDR1 and CDR2 sequences are SGHRS and YFSETQ. CDR3 length: 16 amino acids. Trimming removed 0 bases from V and 5 bases from J, with 17 bases in between. The CDR3 protein is CASSLEGQAPQETQYF. The CDR3 DNA follows: TGCGCCAGCAGCTTGGAAGGCCAGGCGCCACAGGAGACCCAGTACTTC.

This chain uses TRBV19 with TRBJ1-2; D is unclear. Trimming pared 6 bases from V and 13 bases from J, leaving 15 bases between. Germline V gene sequence: CDR1 LNHDA, CDR2 SQIVND (reference sequence). The CDR3 covers 11 residues. Here the CDR3 DNA reads TGTGCCAGTAGCGCATCTATACCTATCACCTTC. Translated: CASSASIPITF.

The count of this clone is one. The chain combines TRBV6-2 or TRBV6-3 with TRBJ1-5; TRBD1 matches at 7 bases. Germline loops: CDR1 MNHEY, CDR2 SVGEGT. V dropped 6 bases and J dropped 6; count of bases not matched to a gene: 11. This CDR3 is 15 amino acids long. Here the CDR3 DNA reads TGTGCCAGCAGCTCCGGGACAGTCACCTCTCAGCCCCAGCATTTT. Protein sequence: CASSSGTVTSQPQHF.

V is TRBV4-2 and J is TRBJ1-4, with a weak D call TRBD1 (6 bases). V lost 0 bases, J lost 14 bases, and 19 bases lay in between. CDR1 is LGHNA and CDR2 is YNFKEQ in the germline V gene. CDR3 size: 15 residues. The CDR3 loop is CASSQDFNLDRQLFF. The CDR3 coding sequence is TGTGCCAGCAGCCAAGATTTTAACCTCGACAGGCAGCTGTTTTTT.

This chain connects TRBV3-1 (or the pseudogene TRBV3-2) to TRBJ2-7; 12 bases map to TRBD2. Germline CDR1 is LGHDT and CDR2 is YNNKEL (reference sequence). The V and J ends lost 1 base and 5 bases, in that order; junction bases with no gene match: 9. The CDR3 contains 17 residues. CDR3 sequence: CASSQVSSGGAWNEQYF. DNA for the CDR3: TGTGCCAGCAGCCAAGTCTCTAGCGGGGGGGCCTGGAACGAGCAGTACTTC.

The V gene is TRBV7-2, the J gene TRBJ2-3; no clear D gene. CDR3 size: 13 residues. Germline V gene data show CDR1 as SGHTA and CDR2 as FQGNSA. Trimming shortened V by 2 bases and J by 2 bases, and 5 bases separated the two germline ends. The CDR3 protein is CASSLQDTDTQYF. Written as DNA, the CDR3 is TGTGCCAGCAGCTTACAGGACACAGATACGCAGTATTTT.

The chain couples TRBV30 to TRBJ2-7; TRBD1 matches 11 bases. Trimming removed 4 bases from V and 4 bases from J; junction bases left unmatched: 9. The V gene's germline CDR1 is GTSNPN and CDR2 SVGIG (reference sequence). CDR3 length equals 15 residues. Written as DNA, the CDR3 is TGTGCCTGGAAAGGACAGGGGGCATCTGTTTACGAGCAGTACTTC. It is translated as CAWKGQGASVYEQYF.

This clone occurred a few times. The rearrangement links TRBV6-5 to TRBJ1-4; 8 bases are shared with TRBD1. The CDR3 sequence is 12 residues long. J gave up 11 bases and V 2 bases, and 1 base lay outside the gene matches. Germline assignment: CDR1 MNHEY and CDR2 SVGAGI. The CDR3 reads CASSYRQGKLFF. In DNA, the CDR3 is TGTGCCAGCAGTTACCGACAGGGGAAACTGTTTTTT.

This clone was detected a few times. This chain connects TRBV11-2 to TRBJ1-2; D perhaps matches TRBD1 (5 bases). The CDR3 has 13 amino acids. Germline V gene lookup returns CDR1 SGHAT and CDR2 FQNNGV. V lost 5 bases to trimming and J lost 4 bases, with 11 bases between them. As DNA, the CDR3 is TGTGCCAGCAGCCCCGACAGCCTCTATGGCTACACCTTC. As protein: CASSPDSLYGYTF.

This sequence joins TRBV28 and TRBJ1-4, with D possibly being TRBD1 (6 bases). This CDR3 has 14 amino acids. In germline, CDR1 is MDHEN, CDR2 SYDVKM. Trimming removed 6 bases at V and 8 bases at J, with 16 bases between. Here the CDR3 reads CASREGGGREKLFF. CDR3 nucleotide sequence: TGTGCCAGCAGGGAAGGGGGGGGTAGGGAAAAACTGTTTTTT. Using reference TRBV28 and TRBJ1-4 for the parts outside the CDR3, the full variable domain is DVKVTQSSRYLVKRTGEKVFLECVQDMDHENMFWYRQDPGLGLRLIYFSYDVKMKEKGDIPEGYSVSREKKERFSLILESASTNQTSMYLCASREGGGREKLFFGSGTQLSVL.

This chain links TRBV27 with TRBJ2-5, with 15 bases matching TRBD2. The CDR3 totals 16 residues. Germline V gene sequence: CDR1 MNHEY, CDR2 SMNVEV (reference sequence). The ends lost 5 bases at V and 7 bases at J; junction bases unmatched: 8. CDR3 coding DNA: TGTGCCAGCAGTCCCGGACTAGCGGGGGGGCCTGGGACCCAGTACTTC. This sequence encodes CASSPGLAGGPGTQYF.

CDR3 sequence (DNA): TGCGCCAGCAGCTTGCACCTAACCGGTAAGACCTACGAGCAGTACTTC. Its protein product is CASSLHLTGKTYEQYF. The J gene is TRBJ2-7, the V gene TRBV5-1; no clear D gene. Germline V gene data show CDR1 as SGHRS and CDR2 as YFSETQ. V gave up 1 base and J gave up 2 bases, with 16 bases separating them. The CDR3 has 16 amino acids.

V gene TRBV7-9 combines with J gene TRBJ1-3; D is possibly TRBD1 (6 bases). The CDR3 sequence is 15 residues long. V gave up 5 bases and J gave up 4 bases, with 15 bases separating them. Germline lookup yields CDR1 SEHNR and CDR2 FQNEAQ (reference sequence). CDR3 region: CASSERQAAGNTIYF. CDR3 in DNA: TGTGCCAGCAGCGAAAGACAGGCTGCAGGAAACACCATATATTTT.

This CDR3 is CARGSRNTEAFF. The CDR3 DNA reads TGTGCCAGGGGGAGCAGGAACACTGAAGCTTTCTTT. This chain joins TRBV2 and TRBJ1-1; D unclear. Trimming took off 9 bases at V and 1 base at J, with 9 bases between the two ends. The germline V gene has CDR1 SNHLY and CDR2 FYNNEI. This CDR3 has 12 amino acids.

The chain is built from TRBV14 and TRBJ2-7; 9 bases match TRBD1. This CDR3 contains 15 residues. Trimming removed 7 bases from V and 0 bases from J; junction bases left unmatched: 7. Germline CDR1 reads SGHDN; CDR2 reads FVKESK. The CDR3 DNA follows: TGTGCCAGCAACACCGGGACAGGGTTCTCCTACGAGCAGTACTTC. The encoded protein is CASNTGTGFSYEQYF.

This chain uses TRBV30 with TRBJ2-4; 7 positions agree with TRBD1. CDR1 is GTSNPN, CDR2 SVGIG, per germline (reference sequence). V was pared by 5 bases and J by 8 bases, with 15 bases of the junction left unmatched. The CDR3 is made up of 15 amino acids. The CDR3 loop is CAWPFQTGDQDIQYF. The DNA for the CDR3 is TGTGCCTGGCCGTTCCAAACAGGGGACCAAGACATTCAGTACTTC.

V is TRBV4-2 and J is TRBJ2-6; TRBD1 matches 10 bases. The CDR3 consists of 19 residues. The J segment lost 3 bases and the V segment lost 5 bases, leaving 13 bases of the junction unmatched. CDR1 is LGHNA, CDR2 YNFKEQ, per germline. CDR3 DNA sequence: TGTGCCAGCAGCGATCACGGGACAGGGGTTTTCGGTGGGGCCAACGTCCTGACTTTC. Translation: CASSDHGTGVFGGANVLTF.

This chain connects TRBV4-3 to TRBJ2-3; 9 positions agree with TRBD1. The CDR3 contains 14 residues. Germline CDR1 and CDR2: LGHNA and YSLEER. The J segment lost 8 bases and the V segment lost 3 bases, leaving 6 bases of the junction unmatched. In nucleotides, the CDR3 is TGCGCCAGCAGCCAGGGACAGGGCCCATTTACGCAGTATTTT. It specifies CASSQGQGPFTQYF.

The chain is built from TRBV10-3 and TRBJ1-6; D call uncertain. V shed 3 bases and J shed 8 bases, with 14 bases lying between them. In germline, CDR1 is ENHRY, CDR2 SYGVKD. There are 15 residues in the CDR3. CDR3 DNA sequence: TGTGCCATCAGTGAAGGATCACCCGGAGATTCACCCCTCCACTTT. The encoded protein is CAISEGSPGDSPLHF.

The gene calls are TRBV9 and TRBJ2-2; D is possibly TRBD1 (6 bases). With 1 base removed from V and 0 bases from J, the gap between germline ends came to 16 bases. Germline CDR1 SGDLS, CDR2 YYNGEE. The CDR3 is 18 amino acids. CDR3 residues: CASSVTTGQPSNTGELFF. CDR3 bases: TGTGCCAGCAGCGTAACGACAGGCCAACCATCGAACACCGGGGAGCTGTTTTTT.

The rearrangement joins TRBV3-1 (or the pseudogene TRBV3-2) to TRBJ2-2; 7 nucleotides agree with TRBD1. This CDR3 is 15 amino acids long. Germline CDR1 LGHDT, CDR2 YNNKEL (reference sequence). With 6 bases clipped from V and 5 bases from J, the junction kept 9 bases outside the gene matches. This chain's CDR3 is CASRPQGSGTGELFF. In nucleotides, the CDR3 is TGTGCCAGCAGACCACAGGGGTCGGGAACCGGGGAGCTGTTTTTT.

The chain has TRBV5-1 and TRBJ2-2; possibly TRBD1 for D (5 bases). Germline loops: CDR1 SGHRS, CDR2 YFSETQ. The germline V and J ends were trimmed by 5 bases and 0 bases, with 8 bases remaining between them. CDR3 length: 14 amino acids. Written as DNA, the CDR3 is TGCGCCAGCAGTAGCAGGGCGAACACCGGGGAGCTGTTTTTT. It yields the protein CASSSRANTGELFF.

The V and J genes are TRBV9 and TRBJ1-1; 9 bases fit TRBD1. This CDR3 has 14 residues. Germline assignment: CDR1 SGDLS and CDR2 YYNGEE. V was pared by 3 bases and J by 6 bases, with 6 bases of the junction left unmatched. CDR3 nucleotides: TGTGCCAGCAGCGGGACCGGGACAGGGCCTGAAGCTTTCTTT. Its protein is CASSGTGTGPEAFF.

This chain joins TRBV6-5 and TRBJ2-7; 12 positions agree with TRBD1. The ends lost 6 bases at V and 1 base at J; junction bases unmatched: 4. This CDR3 is built from 15 residues. The germline CDR1 and CDR2 sequences are MNHEY and SVGAGI. The CDR3 region has the DNA TGTGCCAGCAGGAGGGACAGGGGGCCTTCCTACGAGCAGTACTTC. Protein sequence: CASRRDRGPSYEQYF.

This clone was recorded once. The V and J genes are TRBV5-1 and TRBJ1-6; D is uncertain. The germline V gene encodes CDR1 SGHRS and CDR2 YFSETQ. The length of the CDR3 is 15 residues. The ends were cut back, 0 bases at V and 5 bases at J, with 9 bases in the middle. The CDR3 here is CASSLAPQNNSPLHF. For the CDR3, the DNA is TGCGCCAGCAGCTTGGCCCCACAGAATAATTCACCCCTCCACTTT. The whole variable domain, filled in from reference TRBV5-1 and TRBJ1-6, reads KAGVTQTPRYLIKTRGQQVTLSCSPISGHRSVSWYQQTPGQGLQFLFEYFSETQRNKGNFPGRFSGRQFSNSRSEMNVSTLELGDSALYLCASSLAPQNNSPLHFGNGTRLTVT.

The V and J genes are TRBV7-9 and TRBJ2-5; possibly TRBD1 for D (6 bases). Germline lookup yields CDR1 SEHNR and CDR2 FQNEAQ (reference sequence). Between the trimmed V and J ends, which lost 2 bases and 5 bases, there was a span of 12 bases. This CDR3 comprises 14 residues. CDR3 sequence (DNA): TGTGCCAGCAGCTTATCGGTGGGGGCGGAGACCCAGTACTTC. This translates into CASSLSVGAETQYF.